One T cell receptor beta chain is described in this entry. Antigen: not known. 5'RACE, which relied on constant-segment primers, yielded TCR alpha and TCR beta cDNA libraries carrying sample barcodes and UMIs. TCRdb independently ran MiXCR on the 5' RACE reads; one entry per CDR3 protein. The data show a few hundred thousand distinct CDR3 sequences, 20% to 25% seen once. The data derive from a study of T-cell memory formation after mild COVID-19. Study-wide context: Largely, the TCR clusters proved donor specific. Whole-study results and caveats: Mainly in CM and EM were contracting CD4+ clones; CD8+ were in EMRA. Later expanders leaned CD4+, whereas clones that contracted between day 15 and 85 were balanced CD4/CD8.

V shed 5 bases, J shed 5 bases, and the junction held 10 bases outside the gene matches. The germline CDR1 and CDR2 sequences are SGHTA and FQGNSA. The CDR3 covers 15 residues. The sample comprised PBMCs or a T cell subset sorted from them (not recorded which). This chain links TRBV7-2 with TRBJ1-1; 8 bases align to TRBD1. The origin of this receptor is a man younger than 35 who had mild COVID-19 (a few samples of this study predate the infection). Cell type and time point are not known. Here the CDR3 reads CASSTWQGAGTEAFF. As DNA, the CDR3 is TGTGCCAGCAGCACCTGGCAGGGGGCAGGGACTGAAGCTTTCTTT.